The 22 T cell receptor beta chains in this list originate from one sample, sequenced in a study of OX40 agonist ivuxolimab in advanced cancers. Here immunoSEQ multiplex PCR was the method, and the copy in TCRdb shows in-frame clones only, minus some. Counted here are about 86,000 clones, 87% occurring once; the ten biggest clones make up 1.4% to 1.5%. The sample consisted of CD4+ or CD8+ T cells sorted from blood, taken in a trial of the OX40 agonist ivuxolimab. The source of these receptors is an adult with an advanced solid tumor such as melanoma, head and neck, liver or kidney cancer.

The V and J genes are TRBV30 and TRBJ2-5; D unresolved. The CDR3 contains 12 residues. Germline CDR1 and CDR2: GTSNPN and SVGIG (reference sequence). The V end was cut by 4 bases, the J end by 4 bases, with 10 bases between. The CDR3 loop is CAWTQLRETQYF. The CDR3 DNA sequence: TGTGCCTGGACCCAGCTTCGAGAGACCCAGTACTTC.

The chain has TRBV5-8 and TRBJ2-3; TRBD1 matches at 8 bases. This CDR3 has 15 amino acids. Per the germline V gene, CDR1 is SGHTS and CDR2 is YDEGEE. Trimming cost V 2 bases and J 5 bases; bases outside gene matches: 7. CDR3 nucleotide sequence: TGTGCCAGCAGCTTCCGCCGAACAGGGGGAGATACGCAGTATTTT. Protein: CASSFRRTGGDTQYF.

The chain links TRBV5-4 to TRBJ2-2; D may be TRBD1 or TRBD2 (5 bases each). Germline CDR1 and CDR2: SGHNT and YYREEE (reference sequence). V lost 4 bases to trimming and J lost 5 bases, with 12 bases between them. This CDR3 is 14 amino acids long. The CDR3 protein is CASSPGTKTGELFF. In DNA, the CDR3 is TGTGCCAGCAGCCCGGGGACCAAAACCGGGGAGCTGTTTTTT.

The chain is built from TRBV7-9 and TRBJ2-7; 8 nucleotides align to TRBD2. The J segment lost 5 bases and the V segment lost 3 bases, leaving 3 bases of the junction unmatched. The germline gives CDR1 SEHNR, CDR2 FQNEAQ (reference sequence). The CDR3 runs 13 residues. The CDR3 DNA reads TGTGCCAGCAGCTTGGGACTAGAAAACGAGCAGTACTTC. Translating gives CASSLGLENEQYF.

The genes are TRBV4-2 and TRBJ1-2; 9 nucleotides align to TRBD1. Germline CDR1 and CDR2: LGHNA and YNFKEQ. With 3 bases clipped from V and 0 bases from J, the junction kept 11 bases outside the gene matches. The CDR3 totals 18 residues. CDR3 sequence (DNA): TGTGCCAGCAGCCATCGATCACAGGGGGCTTTAGCTAACTATGGCTACACCTTC. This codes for CASSHRSQGALANYGYTF.

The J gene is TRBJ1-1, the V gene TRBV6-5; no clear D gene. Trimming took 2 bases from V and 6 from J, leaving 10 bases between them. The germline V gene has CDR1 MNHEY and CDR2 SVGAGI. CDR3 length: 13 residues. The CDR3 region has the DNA TGTGCCAGCAGTTACAACAGAGGATCTGAAGCTTTCTTT. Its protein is CASSYNRGSEAFF.

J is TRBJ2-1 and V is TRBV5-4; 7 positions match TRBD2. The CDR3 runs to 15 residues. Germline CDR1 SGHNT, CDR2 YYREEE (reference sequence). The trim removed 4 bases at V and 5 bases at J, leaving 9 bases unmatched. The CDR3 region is CASSDPSGGHNEQFF. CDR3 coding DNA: TGTGCCAGCAGCGACCCTAGCGGAGGACACAATGAGCAGTTCTTC.

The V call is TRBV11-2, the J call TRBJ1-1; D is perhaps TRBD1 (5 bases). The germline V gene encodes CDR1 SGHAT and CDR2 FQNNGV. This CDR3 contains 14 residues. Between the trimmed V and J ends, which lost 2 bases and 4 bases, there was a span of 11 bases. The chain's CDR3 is CASSLRSQGTEAFF. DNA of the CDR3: TGTGCCAGCAGCTTAAGGTCTCAGGGCACTGAAGCTTTCTTT.

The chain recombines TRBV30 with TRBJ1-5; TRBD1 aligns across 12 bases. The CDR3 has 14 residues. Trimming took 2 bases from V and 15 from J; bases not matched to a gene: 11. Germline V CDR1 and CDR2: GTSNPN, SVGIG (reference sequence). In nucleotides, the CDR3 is TGTGCCTGGAGTCAGGGACAGGGGGCTCCATTCCGGCATTTT. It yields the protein CAWSQGQGAPFRHF.

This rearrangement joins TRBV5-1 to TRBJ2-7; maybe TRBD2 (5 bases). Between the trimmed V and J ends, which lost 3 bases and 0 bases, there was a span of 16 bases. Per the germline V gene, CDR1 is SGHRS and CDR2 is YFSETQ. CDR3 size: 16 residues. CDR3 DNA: TGCGCCAGCAGCTCGCCGGCGGGTTTAGCCTCCTACGAGCAGTACTTC. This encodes CASSSPAGLASYEQYF. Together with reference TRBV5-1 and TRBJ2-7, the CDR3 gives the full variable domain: KAGVTQTPRYLIKTRGQQVTLSCSPISGHRSVSWYQQTPGQGLQFLFEYFSETQRNKGNFPGRFSGRQFSNSRSEMNVSTLELGDSALYLCASSSPAGLASYEQYFGPGTRLTVT.

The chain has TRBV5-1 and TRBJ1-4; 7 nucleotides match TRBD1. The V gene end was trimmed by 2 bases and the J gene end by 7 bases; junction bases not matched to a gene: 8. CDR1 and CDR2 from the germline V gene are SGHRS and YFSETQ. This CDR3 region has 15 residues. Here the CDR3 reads CASSFNRGGGEKLFF. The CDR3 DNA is TGCGCCAGCAGCTTCAACAGGGGAGGTGGTGAAAAACTGTTTTTT.

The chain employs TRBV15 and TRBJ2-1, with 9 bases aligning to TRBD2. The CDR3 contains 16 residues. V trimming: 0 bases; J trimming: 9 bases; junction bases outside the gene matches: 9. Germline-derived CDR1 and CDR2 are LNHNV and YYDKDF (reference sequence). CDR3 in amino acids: CATSRDRGSGSSEQFF. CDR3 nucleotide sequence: TGTGCCACCAGCAGAGATCGGGGTAGCGGGAGCTCTGAGCAGTTCTTC.

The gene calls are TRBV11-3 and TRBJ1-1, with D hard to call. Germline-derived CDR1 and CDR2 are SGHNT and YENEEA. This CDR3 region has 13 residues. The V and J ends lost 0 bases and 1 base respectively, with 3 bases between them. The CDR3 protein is CASSLDRNTEAFF. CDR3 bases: TGTGCCAGCAGCTTAGACAGGAACACTGAAGCTTTCTTT.

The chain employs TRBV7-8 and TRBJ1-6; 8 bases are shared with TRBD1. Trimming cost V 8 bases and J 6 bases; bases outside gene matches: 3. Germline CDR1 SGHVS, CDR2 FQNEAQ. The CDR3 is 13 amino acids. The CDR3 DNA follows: TGTGCCAGCGCCGGACAGGGTAATTCACCCCTCCACTTT. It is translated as CASAGQGNSPLHF. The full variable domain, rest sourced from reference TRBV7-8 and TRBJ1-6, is GAGVSQSPRYKVAKRGQDVALRCDPISGHVSLFWYQQALGQGPEFLTYFQNEAQLDKSGLPSDRFFAERPEGSVSTLKIQRTQQEDSAVYLCASAGQGNSPLHFGNGTRLTVT.

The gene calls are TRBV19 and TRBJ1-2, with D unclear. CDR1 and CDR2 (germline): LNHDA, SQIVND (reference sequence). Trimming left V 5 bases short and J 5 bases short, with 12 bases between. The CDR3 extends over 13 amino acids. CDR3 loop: CASSPPLGYGYTF. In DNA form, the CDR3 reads TGTGCCAGTAGTCCCCCCCTTGGGTATGGCTACACCTTC.

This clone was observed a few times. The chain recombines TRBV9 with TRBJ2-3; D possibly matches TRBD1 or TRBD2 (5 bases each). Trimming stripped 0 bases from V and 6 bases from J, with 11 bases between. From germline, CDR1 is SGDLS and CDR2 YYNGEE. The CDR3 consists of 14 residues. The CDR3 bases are TGTGCCAGCAGCGTAGTGGGGCCGGGGGATACGCAGTATTTT. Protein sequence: CASSVVGPGDTQYF.

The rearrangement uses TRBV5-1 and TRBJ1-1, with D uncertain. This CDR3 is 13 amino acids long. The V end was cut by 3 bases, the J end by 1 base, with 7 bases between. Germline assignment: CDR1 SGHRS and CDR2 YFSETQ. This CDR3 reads CASSSQENTEAFF. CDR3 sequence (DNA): TGCGCCAGCAGCTCGCAAGAGAACACTGAAGCTTTCTTT.

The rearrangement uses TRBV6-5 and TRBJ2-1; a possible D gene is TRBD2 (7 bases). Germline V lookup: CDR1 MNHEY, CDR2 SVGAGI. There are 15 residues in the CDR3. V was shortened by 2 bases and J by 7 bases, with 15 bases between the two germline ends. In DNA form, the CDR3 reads TGTGCCAGCAGTTACAAGTTAGGGGGGGGGAATGAGCAGTTCTTC. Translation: CASSYKLGGGNEQFF.

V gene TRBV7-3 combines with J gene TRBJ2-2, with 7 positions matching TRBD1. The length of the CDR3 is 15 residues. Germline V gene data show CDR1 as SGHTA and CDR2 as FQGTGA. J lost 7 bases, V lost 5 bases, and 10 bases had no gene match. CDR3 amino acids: CASSPDRVEIGELFF. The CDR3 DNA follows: TGTGCCAGCAGCCCTGACAGGGTTGAGATCGGGGAGCTGTTTTTT.

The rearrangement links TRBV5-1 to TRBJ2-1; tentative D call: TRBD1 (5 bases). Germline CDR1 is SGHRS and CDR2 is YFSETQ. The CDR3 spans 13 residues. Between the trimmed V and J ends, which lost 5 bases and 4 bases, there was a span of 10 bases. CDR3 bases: TGCGCCAGCAGTGGGGCAGCATACAATGAGCAGTTCTTC. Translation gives CASSGAAYNEQFF.

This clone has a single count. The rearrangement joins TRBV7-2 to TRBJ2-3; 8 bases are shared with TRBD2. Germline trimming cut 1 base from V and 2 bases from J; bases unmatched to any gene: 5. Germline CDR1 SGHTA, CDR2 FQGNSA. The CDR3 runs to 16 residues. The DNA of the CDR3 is TGTGCCAGCAGCTTAGATGGCGGGGGGTCCACAGATACGCAGTATTTT. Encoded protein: CASSLDGGGSTDTQYF. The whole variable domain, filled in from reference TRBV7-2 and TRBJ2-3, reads GAGVSQSPSNKVTEKGKDVELRCDPISGHTALYWYRQSLGQGLEFLIYFQGNSAPDKSGLPSDRFSAERTGGSVSTLTIQRTQQEDSAVYLCASSLDGGGSTDTQYFGPGTRLTVL.

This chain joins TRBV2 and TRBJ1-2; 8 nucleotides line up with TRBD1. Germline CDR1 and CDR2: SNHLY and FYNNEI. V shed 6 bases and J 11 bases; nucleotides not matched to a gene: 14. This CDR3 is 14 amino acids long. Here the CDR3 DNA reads TGTGCCAGCAGCTCGGACAGGGCCCGGCGTAGGTACACCTTC. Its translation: CASSSDRARRRYTF.